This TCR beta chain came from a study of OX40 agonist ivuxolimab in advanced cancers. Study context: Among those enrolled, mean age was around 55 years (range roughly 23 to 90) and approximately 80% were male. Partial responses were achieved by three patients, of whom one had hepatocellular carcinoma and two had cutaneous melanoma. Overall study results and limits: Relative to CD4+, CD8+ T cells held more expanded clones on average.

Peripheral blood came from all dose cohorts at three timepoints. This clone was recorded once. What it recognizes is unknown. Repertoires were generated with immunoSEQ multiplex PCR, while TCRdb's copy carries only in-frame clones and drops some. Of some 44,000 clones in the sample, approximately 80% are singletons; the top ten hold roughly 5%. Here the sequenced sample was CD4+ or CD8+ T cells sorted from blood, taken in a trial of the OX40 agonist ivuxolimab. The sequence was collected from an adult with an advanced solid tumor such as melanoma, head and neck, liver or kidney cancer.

CDR3 sequence (DNA): TGCGCCAGCAGCCAATGGACAGGGTCATCCGGAGATACGCAGTATTTT. Its protein product is CASSQWTGSSGDTQYF. The chain joins TRBV5-1 to TRBJ2-3; 8 positions match TRBD1. Trimming at V came to 4 bases and at J to 5 bases, leaving 12 bases not matched to a gene. Germline lookup yields CDR1 SGHRS and CDR2 YFSETQ. The CDR3 has 16 amino acids.